These 7 T cell receptor beta chains came from one sample sequenced in a study of cytomegalovirus exposure and HLA in healthy donors. This PCR relied on a set of 60 Vbeta primers and 13 Jbeta primers. TCRdb's table, derived via immunoSEQ multiplex PCR, lists solely in-frame clones and lacks some. This sample yields 85,000 to 100,000 clones, of which around 67% are seen a single time; roughly 2.1% belongs to the top ten. The sample was PBMCs. The receptors were gathered from a human donor in good health.

V is TRBV4-3 and J is TRBJ1-1; 7 nucleotides match TRBD1. CDR3 length: 15 amino acids. V dropped 0 bases and J dropped 2; count of bases not matched to a gene: 3. Germline V gene lookup returns CDR1 LGHNA and CDR2 YSLEER. The CDR3 nucleotides read TGCGCCAGCAGCCAAGAAACAGGGGTAAACACTGAAGCTTTCTTT. It yields the protein CASSQETGVNTEAFF.

This clone was observed a few times. The rearrangement uses TRBV4-3 and TRBJ2-2, with D possibly TRBD1 on 6 matching bases. Trimming took 0 bases from V and 4 from J, leaving 18 bases between them. Germline CDR1 LGHNA, CDR2 YSLEER. The CDR3 loop spans 18 amino acids. CDR3 nucleotide sequence: TGCGCCAGCAGCCAAGATGTAGGCCAGGGGCTACCCACCGGGGAGCTGTTTTTT. This encodes CASSQDVGQGLPTGELFF.

The chain joins TRBV10-3 to TRBJ2-3, with TRBD2 matching 13 bases. CDR1 is ENHRY and CDR2 is SYGVKD in the germline V gene. V shed 4 bases, J shed 5 bases, and the junction held 9 bases outside the gene matches. CDR3 length: 17 amino acids. This chain's CDR3 is CAISAVLAGGRRDTQYF. The CDR3 nucleotides read TGTGCCATCAGTGCGGTACTAGCGGGGGGGCGAAGAGATACGCAGTATTTT.

This chain joins TRBV18 and TRBJ2-5, with TRBD1 as a possible D gene (5 bases). The V and J ends lost 0 bases and 2 bases respectively, with 7 bases between them. The V gene's germline CDR1 is KGHSH and CDR2 LQKENI. This CDR3 comprises 14 residues. In DNA, the CDR3 is TGTGCCAGCTCACCACCACAGGTTCAAGAGACCCAGTACTTC. Translated: CASSPPQVQETQYF.

The CDR3 nucleotides read TGTGCCAGCAGCTCCCATCCAATGAACACTGAAGCTTTCTTT. It translates to CASSSHPMNTEAFF. The gene calls are TRBV7-3 and TRBJ1-1; D not certain. Germline lookup yields CDR1 SGHTA and CDR2 FQGTGA. The V and J ends lost 4 bases and 0 bases respectively, with 9 bases between them. This CDR3 region has 14 residues.

This clone turned up a few times. V gene TRBV10-3 combines with J gene TRBJ2-2, with TRBD2 matching 10 bases. Germline CDR1 and CDR2: ENHRY and SYGVKD. The CDR3 extends over 19 amino acids. Trimming took 0 bases from V and 0 from J; bases not matched to a gene: 7. The CDR3 DNA follows: TGTGCCATCAGTGAGTCGGGGCTAGCGGGGGACTCGAACACCGGGGAGCTGTTTTTT. The encoded protein is CAISESGLAGDSNTGELFF.

CDR3 region: CASSPQVARETQYF. CDR3 bases: TGTGCCAGCTCACCACAGGTAGCACGGGAGACCCAGTACTTC. The chain combines TRBV18 with TRBJ2-5, with D hard to call. The CDR3 is made up of 14 amino acids. V lost 1 base and J lost 5, with 11 bases in between. The V gene's germline CDR1 is KGHSH and CDR2 LQKENI.